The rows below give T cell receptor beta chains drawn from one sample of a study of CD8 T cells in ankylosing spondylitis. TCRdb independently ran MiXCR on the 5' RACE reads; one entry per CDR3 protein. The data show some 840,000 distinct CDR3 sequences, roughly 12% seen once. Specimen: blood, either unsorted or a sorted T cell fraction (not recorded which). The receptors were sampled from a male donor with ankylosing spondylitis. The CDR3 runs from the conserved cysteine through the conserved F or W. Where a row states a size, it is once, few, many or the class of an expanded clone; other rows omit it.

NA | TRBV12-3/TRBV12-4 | CASSLEGRRIYEQYF
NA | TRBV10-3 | CAISESKTSGGYNEQFF
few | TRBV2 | CASSATGSGQPQHF
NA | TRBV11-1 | CASSTTGTSDYNEQFF
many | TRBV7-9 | CASSWVRRQETQYF
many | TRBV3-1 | CASSRRGLGNTEAFF
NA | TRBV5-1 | CASSPEPGVKTQYF
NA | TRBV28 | CASSSPGQGWEQYF
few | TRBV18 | CASSRDQQETQYF
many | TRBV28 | CASREAIETQYF
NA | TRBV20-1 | CSARLSGFGELFF
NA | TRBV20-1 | CSARRSLGAETQYF
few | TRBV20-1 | CSASPGQVDEQYF
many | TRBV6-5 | CASSYSNYEQFF
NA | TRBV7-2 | CASSLILTGATNAFF
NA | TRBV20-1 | CSVLDGRNTEAFF
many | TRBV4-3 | CASSQDSTGDPRPYEQYF
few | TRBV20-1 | CSARVSSGSSEQYF
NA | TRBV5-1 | CASSLDRVIQYF
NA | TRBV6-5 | CASSFQRSSYEQYF
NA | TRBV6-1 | CASSRNSGTYEQYF
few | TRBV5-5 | CASSSHGQTTEAFF
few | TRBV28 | CASRTEGFPGGEQYF